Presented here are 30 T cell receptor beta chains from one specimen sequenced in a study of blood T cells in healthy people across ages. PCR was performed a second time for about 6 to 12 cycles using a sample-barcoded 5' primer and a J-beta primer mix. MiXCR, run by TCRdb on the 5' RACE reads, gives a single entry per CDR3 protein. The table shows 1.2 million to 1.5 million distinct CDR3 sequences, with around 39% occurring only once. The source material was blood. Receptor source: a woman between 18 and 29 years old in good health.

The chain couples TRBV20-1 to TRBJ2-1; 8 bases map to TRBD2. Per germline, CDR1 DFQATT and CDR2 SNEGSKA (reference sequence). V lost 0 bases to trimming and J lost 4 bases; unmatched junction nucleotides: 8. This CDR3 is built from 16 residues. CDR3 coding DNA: TGCAGTGCTAGAGATCTGGGGCGGGGGGTATACAATGAGCAGTTCTTC. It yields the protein CSARDLGRGVYNEQFF.

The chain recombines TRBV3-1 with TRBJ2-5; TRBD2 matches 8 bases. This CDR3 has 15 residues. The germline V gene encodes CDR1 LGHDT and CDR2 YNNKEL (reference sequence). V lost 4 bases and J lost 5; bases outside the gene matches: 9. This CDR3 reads CASSPSFSGVETQYF. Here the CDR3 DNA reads TGTGCCAGCAGCCCCAGTTTTAGCGGGGTGGAGACCCAGTACTTC.

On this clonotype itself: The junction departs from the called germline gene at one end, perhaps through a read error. CDR3 sequence: CSAETSTDTQDF. CDR3 in DNA: TGCAGCGCCGAGACTAGCACAGATACGCAGGATTTT. This chain links TRBV29-1 with TRBJ2-3; 7 bases are shared with TRBD2. The CDR3 runs to 12 residues. Germline V gene data show CDR1 as SQVTM and CDR2 as ANQGSEA.

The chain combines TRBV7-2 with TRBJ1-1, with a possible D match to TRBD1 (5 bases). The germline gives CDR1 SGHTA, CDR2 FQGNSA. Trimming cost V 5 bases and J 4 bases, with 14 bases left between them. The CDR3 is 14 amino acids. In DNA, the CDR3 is TGTGCCAGCAGCACTGGGGGGTCGGTCACTGAAGCTTTCTTT. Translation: CASSTGGSVTEAFF.

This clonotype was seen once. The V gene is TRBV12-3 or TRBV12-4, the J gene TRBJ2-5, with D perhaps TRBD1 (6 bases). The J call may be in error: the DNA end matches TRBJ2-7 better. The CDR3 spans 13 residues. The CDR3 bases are TGTACCGGCAGCAGGGGCACGAACTACGAGCAGTACTTC. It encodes CTGSRGTNYEQYF.

CDR3 in DNA: TGCGCCAGCAGCTTAGGGACTAGCGGGAGCTCCCAAGAGACCCAGTACTTC. Residues: CASSLGTSGSSQETQYF. The chain is built from TRBV5-1 and TRBJ2-5, with TRBD2 identical over 14 bases. The CDR3 covers 17 residues. The trim removed 2 bases at V and 1 base at J, leaving 4 bases unmatched. Germline CDR1 SGHRS, CDR2 YFSETQ.

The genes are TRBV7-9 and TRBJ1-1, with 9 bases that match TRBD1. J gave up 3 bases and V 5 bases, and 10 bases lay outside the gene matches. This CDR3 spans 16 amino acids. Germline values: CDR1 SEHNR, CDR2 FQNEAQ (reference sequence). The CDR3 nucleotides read TGTGCCAGCAGCGGAACGGGGACAGGGTTTGACACTGAAGCTTTCTTT. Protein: CASSGTGTGFDTEAFF.

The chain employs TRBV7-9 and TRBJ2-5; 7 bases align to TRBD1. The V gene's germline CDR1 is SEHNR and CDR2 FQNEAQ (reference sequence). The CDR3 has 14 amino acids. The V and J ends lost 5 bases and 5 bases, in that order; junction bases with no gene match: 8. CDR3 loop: CASSPTGVLETQYF. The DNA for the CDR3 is TGTGCCAGCAGCCCTACAGGGGTTTTGGAGACCCAGTACTTC.

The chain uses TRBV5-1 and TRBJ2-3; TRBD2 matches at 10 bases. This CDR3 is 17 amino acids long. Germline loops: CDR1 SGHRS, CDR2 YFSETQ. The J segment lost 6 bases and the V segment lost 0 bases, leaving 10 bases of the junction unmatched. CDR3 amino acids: CASSLAPSGGSGDTQYF. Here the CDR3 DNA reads TGCGCCAGCAGCTTGGCCCCTAGCGGGGGTTCAGGTGATACGCAGTATTTT.

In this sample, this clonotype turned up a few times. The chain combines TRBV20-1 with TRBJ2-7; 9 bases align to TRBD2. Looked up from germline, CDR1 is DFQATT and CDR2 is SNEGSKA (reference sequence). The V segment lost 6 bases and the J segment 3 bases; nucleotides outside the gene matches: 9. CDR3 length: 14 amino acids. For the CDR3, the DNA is TGCAGTGCGCGATCCGGGACTAGCAGCTACGAGCAGTACTTC. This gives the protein CSARSGTSSYEQYF.

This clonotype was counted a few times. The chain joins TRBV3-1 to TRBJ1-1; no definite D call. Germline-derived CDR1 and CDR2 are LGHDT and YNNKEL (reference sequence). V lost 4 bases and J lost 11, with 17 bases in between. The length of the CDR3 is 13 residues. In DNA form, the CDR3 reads TGTGCCAGCAGCCTTCGAACTGGGAAGGTGGCTTTCTTT. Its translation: CASSLRTGKVAFF.

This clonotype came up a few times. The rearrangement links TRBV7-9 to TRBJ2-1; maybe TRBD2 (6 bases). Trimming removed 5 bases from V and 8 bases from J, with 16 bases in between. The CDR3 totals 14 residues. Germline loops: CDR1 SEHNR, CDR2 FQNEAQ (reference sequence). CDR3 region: CASSPFREWDEQFF. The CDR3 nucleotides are TGTGCCAGCAGCCCATTCCGGGAGTGGGATGAGCAGTTCTTC.

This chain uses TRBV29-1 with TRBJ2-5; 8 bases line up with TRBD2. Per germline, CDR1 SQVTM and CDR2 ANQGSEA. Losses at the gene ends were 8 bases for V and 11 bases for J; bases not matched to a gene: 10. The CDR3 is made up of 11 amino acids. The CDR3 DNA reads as TGCAGCCTCGGGGGGGGAAATGAGCAGTACTTC. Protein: CSLGGGNEQYF.

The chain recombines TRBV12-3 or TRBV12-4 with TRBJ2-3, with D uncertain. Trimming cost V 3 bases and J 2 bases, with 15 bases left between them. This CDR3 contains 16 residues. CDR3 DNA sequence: TGTGCCAGCAGTTTGGCCCAAGGCGGCGCCACAGATACGCAGTATTTT. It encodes CASSLAQGGATDTQYF.

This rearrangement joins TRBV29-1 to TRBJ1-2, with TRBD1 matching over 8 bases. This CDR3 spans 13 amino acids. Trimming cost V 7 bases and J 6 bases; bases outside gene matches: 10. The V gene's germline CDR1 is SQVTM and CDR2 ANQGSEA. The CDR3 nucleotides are TGCAGCGGGTCAGGGGGCGCCGGTGATGGCTACACCTTC. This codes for CSGSGGAGDGYTF.

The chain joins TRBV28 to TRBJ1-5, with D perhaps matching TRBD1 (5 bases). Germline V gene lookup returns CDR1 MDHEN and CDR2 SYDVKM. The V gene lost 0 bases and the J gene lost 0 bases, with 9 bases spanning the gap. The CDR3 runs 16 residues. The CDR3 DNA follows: TGTGCCAGCAGTTTATGGCAGGGTAATAGCAATCAGCCCCAGCATTTT. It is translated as CASSLWQGNSNQPQHF.

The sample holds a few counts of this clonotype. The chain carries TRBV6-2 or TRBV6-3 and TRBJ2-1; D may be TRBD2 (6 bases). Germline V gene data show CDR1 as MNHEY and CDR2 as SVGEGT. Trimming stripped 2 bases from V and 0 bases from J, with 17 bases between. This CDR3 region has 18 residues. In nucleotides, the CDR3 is TGTGCCAGCAGTTACCTGTGTAATATGGGGGGCTCCTACAATGAGCAGTTCTTC. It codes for CASSYLCNMGGSYNEQFF.

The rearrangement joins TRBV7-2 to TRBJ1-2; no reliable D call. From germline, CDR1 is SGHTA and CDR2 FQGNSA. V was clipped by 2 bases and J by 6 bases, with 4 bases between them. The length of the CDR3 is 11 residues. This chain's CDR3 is CASSLLDGYTF. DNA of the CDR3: TGTGCCAGCAGCTTATTGGATGGCTACACCTTC.

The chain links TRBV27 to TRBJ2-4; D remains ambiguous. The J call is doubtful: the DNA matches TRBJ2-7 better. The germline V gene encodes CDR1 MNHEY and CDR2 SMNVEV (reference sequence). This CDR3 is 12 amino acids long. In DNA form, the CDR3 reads TGTGCCAGCAGCCCTGTGGGCGGCGAGCAGTACTTC. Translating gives CASSPVGGEQYF.

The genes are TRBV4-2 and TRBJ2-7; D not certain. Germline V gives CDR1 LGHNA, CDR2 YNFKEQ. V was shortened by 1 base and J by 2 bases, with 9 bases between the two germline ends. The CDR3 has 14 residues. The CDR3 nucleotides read TGTGCCAGCAGCCAAGCTGCTAGAGCCTACGAGCAGTACTTC. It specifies CASSQAARAYEQYF.

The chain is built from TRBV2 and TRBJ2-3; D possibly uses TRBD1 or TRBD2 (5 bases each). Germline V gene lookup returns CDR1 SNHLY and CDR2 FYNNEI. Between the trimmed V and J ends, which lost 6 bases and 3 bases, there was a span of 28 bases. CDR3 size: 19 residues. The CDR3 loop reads CASRPTGTQHDYVTDTQYF. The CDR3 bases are TGTGCCAGCAGGCCTACCGGGACCCAACACGACTATGTAACAGATACGCAGTATTTT.

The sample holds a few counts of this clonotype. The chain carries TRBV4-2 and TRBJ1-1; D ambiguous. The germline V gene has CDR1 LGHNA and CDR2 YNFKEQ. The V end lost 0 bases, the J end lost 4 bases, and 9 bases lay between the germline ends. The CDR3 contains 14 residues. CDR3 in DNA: TGTGCCAGCAGCCAAGATGGTCCGTTCACTGAAGCTTTCTTT. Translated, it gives CASSQDGPFTEAFF.

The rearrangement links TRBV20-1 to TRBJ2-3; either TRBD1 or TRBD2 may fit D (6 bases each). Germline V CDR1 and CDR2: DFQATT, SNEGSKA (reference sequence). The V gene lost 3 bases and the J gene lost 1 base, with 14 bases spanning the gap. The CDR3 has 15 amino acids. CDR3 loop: CSARAGGAGTDTQYF. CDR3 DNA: TGCAGTGCTAGGGCCGGGGGCGCAGGCACAGATACGCAGTATTTT.

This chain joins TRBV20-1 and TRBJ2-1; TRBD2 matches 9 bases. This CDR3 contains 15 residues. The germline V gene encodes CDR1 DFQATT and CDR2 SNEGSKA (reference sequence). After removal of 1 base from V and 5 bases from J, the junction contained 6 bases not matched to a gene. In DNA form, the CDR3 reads TGCAGTGCTAGAGGCCGACTAGCGGACCACAATGAGCAGTTCTTC. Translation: CSARGRLADHNEQFF.

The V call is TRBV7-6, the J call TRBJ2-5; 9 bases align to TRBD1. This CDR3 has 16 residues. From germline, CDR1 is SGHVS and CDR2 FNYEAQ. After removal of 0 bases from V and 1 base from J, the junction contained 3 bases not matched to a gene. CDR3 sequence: CASSLAVTGGQETQYF. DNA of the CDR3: TGTGCCAGCAGCTTAGCCGTGACAGGGGGCCAAGAGACCCAGTACTTC.

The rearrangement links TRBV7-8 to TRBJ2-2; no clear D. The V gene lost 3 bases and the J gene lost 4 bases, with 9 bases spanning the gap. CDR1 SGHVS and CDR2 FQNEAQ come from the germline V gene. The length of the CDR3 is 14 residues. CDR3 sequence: CASSFGPLTGELFF. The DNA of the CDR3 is TGTGCCAGCAGCTTCGGGCCCCTCACCGGGGAGCTGTTTTTT.

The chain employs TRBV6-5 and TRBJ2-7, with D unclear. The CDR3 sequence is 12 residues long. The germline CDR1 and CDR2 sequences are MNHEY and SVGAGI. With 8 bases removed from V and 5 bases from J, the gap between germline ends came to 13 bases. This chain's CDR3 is CASVDGSHEQYF. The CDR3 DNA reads TGTGCCAGCGTGGACGGATCCCACGAGCAGTACTTC.

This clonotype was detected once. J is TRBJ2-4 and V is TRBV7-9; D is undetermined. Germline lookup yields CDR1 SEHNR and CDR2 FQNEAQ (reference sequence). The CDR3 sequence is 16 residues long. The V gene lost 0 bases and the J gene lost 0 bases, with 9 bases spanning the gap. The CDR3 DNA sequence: TGTGCCAGCAGCTTAGCTGGACGGAGAGCCAAAAACATTCAGTACTTC. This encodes CASSLAGRRAKNIQYF.

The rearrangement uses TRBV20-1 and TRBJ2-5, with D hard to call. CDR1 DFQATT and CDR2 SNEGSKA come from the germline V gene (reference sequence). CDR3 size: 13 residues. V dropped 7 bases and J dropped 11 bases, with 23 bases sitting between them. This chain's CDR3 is CSVGDTEYNEQYF. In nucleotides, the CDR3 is TGCAGTGTAGGTGACACAGAGTACAATGAGCAGTACTTC.

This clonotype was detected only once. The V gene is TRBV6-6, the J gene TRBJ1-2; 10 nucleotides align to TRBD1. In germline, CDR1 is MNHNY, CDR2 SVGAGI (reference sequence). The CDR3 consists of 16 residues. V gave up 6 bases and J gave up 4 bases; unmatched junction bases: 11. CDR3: CASRPGTGVGSYGYTF. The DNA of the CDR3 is TGTGCCAGCAGACCCGGGACAGGGGTTGGAAGCTATGGCTACACCTTC.